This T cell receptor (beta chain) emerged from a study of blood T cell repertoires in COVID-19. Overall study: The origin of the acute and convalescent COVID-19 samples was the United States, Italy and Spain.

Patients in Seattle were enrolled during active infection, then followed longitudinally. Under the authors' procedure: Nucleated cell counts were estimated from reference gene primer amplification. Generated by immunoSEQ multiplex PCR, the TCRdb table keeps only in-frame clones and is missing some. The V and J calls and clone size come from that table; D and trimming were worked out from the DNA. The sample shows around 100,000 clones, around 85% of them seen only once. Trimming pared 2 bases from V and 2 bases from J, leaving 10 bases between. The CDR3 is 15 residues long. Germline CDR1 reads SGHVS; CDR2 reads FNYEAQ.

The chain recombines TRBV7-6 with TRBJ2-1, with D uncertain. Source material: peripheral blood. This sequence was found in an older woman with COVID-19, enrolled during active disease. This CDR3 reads CASSLLTETYNEQFF. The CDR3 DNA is TGTGCCAGCAGCTTATTAACAGAAACCTACAATGAGCAGTTCTTC.